This T cell receptor (beta chain) was sequenced for a study of blood T cell repertoires in COVID-19. Study information: Sample material is recorded as cDNA or gDNA derived from T cells, B-cell-depleted T cells, or PBMCs.

As handled by the study authors: Reference gene primers were amplified, and this amplification served to estimate nucleated cell counts. Libraries were prepared by immunoSEQ multiplex PCR; TCRdb keeps only in-frame clonotypes and omits some of them. D and trimming come from the DNA, and the V and J calls and clone size come from that table. The data contain 150,000 to 200,000 clones, just over 85% of them seen just once; the ten biggest clones take up approximately 7%. This clone was detected a few times. The germline V gene has CDR1 MNHEY and CDR2 SVGAGI. V was shortened by 8 bases and J by 3 bases, with 8 bases between the two germline ends. This CDR3 has 12 amino acids.

What was sequenced was peripheral blood. The chain links TRBV6-5 to TRBJ1-3; possible D gene TRBD1, 5 bases. This TCR came from a man between 50 and 59 years old with active or convalescent COVID-19. The CDR3 spells CASGRVGNTIYF. CDR3 sequence (DNA): TGTGCCAGCGGCAGGGTTGGAAACACCATATATTTT.